The rows below give T cell receptor beta chains drawn from one sample of a study of cytomegalovirus exposure and HLA in healthy donors. Data came from immunoSEQ multiplex PCR; TCRdb stores just in-frame clones and leaves some out. The sample has a few hundred thousand clones, about nine tenths seen once. Material for sequencing was PBMCs. These TCRs come from a girl aged 2 to 10 in good health and CMV-seronegative. The conserved cysteine and the conserved F or W are not part of the CDR3 here. The order of the fields is V gene, J gene, CDR3 protein.

>TRBV9|TRBJ2-5
ASSAGLAGVQETQY
>TRBV5-1|TRBJ1-2
ASSPKGNSYGYT
>TRBV27|TRBJ1-5
ASSLGTDSNQPQH
>TRBV21-1|TRBJ2-7
ASSKGADRAYEQY
>TRBV20-1|TRBJ2-1
SARLDNEQF
>TRBV18|TRBJ1-4
ASSPRGQTNEKLF
>TRBV7-3|TRBJ1-2
ASSLIPGQGAHGYT
>TRBV6-5|TRBJ2-1
ASRGGIRNNEQF
>TRBV7-8|TRBJ1-1
ASSPGQGTEAF
>TRBV7-9|TRBJ2-2
ALKVASGEYMNTGELF
>TRBV5-1|TRBJ2-5
ASSQGLGETQY
>TRBV13|TRBJ2-1
ASSPLTSGSSHEQF
>TRBV6-4|TRBJ2-1
ASSLAGGPYEQF
>TRBV30|TRBJ2-7
AWSVLRTSGTPTYEQY
>TRBV30|TRBJ2-1
AWSFLGEEQF
>TRBV30|TRBJ1-1
AWTQGLNTEAF
>TRBV6-5|TRBJ2-2
ASSYRGVTGELF
>TRBV28|TRBJ1-5
ASSINQPQH
>TRBV27|TRBJ2-1
ASSKGLAGIVESRVVSSNEQF
>TRBV18|TRBJ2-1
ASSPTAGQGINEQF
>TRBV7-2|NA
ASSFGGATGGVSEQY
>TRBV5-1|TRBJ1-1
ASSLADSLNTEAF